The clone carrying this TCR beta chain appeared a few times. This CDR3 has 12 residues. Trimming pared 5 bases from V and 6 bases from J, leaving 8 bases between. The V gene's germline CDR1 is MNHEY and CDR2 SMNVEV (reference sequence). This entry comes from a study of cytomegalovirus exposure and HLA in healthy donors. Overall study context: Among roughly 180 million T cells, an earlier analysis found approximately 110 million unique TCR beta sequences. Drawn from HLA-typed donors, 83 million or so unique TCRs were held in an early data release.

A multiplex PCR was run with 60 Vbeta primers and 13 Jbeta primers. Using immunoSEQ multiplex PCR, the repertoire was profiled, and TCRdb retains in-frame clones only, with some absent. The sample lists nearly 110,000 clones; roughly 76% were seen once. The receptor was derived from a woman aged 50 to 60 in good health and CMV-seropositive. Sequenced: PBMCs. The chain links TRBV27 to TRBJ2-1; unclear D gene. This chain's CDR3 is CASSRLGNEQFF. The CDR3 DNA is TGTGCCAGCAGTAGACTCGGCAATGAGCAGTTCTTC.